This TCR beta chain was recovered during a study of neurological immune-mediated disorders. The CDR3 is made up of 14 amino acids. Trimming at V came to 4 bases and at J to 4 bases, leaving 6 bases not matched to a gene. Per germline, CDR1 SGHRS and CDR2 YFSETQ. Time point: longitudinal time-point 2. The study's findings and limits: Whereas HTLV-1-associated myelopathy showed the most TCR clonal expansion, multiple sclerosis showed the least, with levels below those of healthy controls.

This clonotype was counted at least ten times. Its target is not known. cDNA was made by 5'RACE with 10-nucleotide random UMIs. Over 180 million TCR-beta sequences, together covering 15-18 subjects, were produced by every individual sequencing run that was carried out. Each CDR3 protein gets one entry after TCRdb re-called the 5' RACE reads with MiXCR. The table records roughly 60,000 distinct CDR3 sequences, about 10% of them present only once. The source of this sequence is a man aged 30 to 45 in good health. This sequence joins TRBV5-1 and TRBJ2-3, with 7 positions matching TRBD1. Sequencing input: PBMCs. CDR3 loop: CASSESGTADTQYF. The CDR3 bases are TGCGCCAGCAGCGAATCAGGGACAGCAGATACGCAGTATTTT.